The 5 T cell receptor beta chains in this list originate from one sample, sequenced in a study of blood T cell repertoires in COVID-19. Generated by immunoSEQ multiplex PCR, the TCRdb table keeps only in-frame clones and is missing some. Of around 200,000 clones detected, over 80% appear once; the ten largest clones hold roughly 6.6%. The sequencing input was peripheral blood. These receptors were taken from a woman aged 40-49 years with acute or convalescent COVID-19.

The chain links TRBV5-6 to TRBJ1-1; possibly TRBD1 for D (6 bases). The ends were cut back, 0 bases at V and 5 bases at J, with 14 bases in the middle. Germline CDR1 reads SGHDT; CDR2 reads YYEEEE. The CDR3 is made up of 15 amino acids. The CDR3 DNA follows: TGTGCCAGCAGCTTGGAGGGGGGGATGGTAACTGAAGCTTTCTTT. Protein: CASSLEGGMVTEAFF.

This clone appeared a few times. V is TRBV5-1 and J is TRBJ2-1; D might be TRBD2 (6 bases). Trimming removed 0 bases at V and 6 bases at J, with 13 bases between. This CDR3 spans 15 amino acids. Germline V gene sequence: CDR1 SGHRS, CDR2 YFSETQ. The CDR3 coding sequence is TGCGCCAGCAGCTTGGCTCTACTAGCCGGCAATGAGCAGTTCTTC. It encodes CASSLALLAGNEQFF.

The V and J genes are TRBV9 and TRBJ2-7; 9 nucleotides match TRBD1. With 1 base clipped from V and 6 bases from J, the junction kept 2 bases outside the gene matches. Germline V gives CDR1 SGDLS, CDR2 YYNGEE. This CDR3 has 13 residues. As DNA, the CDR3 is TGTGCCAGCAGCGTAAAGACAGGGGGCGAGCAGTACTTC. It specifies CASSVKTGGEQYF.

The V gene is TRBV19, the J gene TRBJ2-6; a possible D gene is TRBD2 (7 bases). Trimming took off 3 bases at V and 4 bases at J, with 16 bases between the two ends. Germline V gene lookup returns CDR1 LNHDA and CDR2 SQIVND (reference sequence). The CDR3 totals 17 residues. The CDR3 protein is CASSIEGGPIGANVLTF. CDR3 coding DNA: TGTGCCAGTAGTATCGAGGGGGGGCCAATCGGGGCCAACGTCCTGACTTTC.

The table lists this clone with a count of one. The chain recombines TRBV11-2 with TRBJ2-2, with D possibly TRBD2 on 6 matching bases. Trimming pared 5 bases from V and 5 bases from J, leaving 9 bases between. CDR1 is SGHAT, CDR2 FQNNGV, per germline. The CDR3 runs to 13 residues. The CDR3 protein is CASSNRGTGELFF. CDR3 DNA: TGTGCCAGCAGCAACCGGGGGACCGGGGAGCTGTTTTTT.